What follows are 9 T cell receptor beta chains derived from one specimen sequenced in a study of patients and donors after allogeneic stem cell transplantation. MiXCR, applied by TCRdb to the RT-PCR reads, yields one record per CDR3 protein. The data contain about 960,000 distinct CDR3 sequences, under 20% of them singletons. The sample comprised blood, either unsorted or a sorted T cell fraction (not recorded which). These TCRs come from a human donor who was either an allogeneic HSCT recipient or a stem cell or donor lymphocyte infusion donor (not recorded which). It is not recorded whose cells these are; they may come from a transplant donor.

The chain employs TRBV20-1 and TRBJ2-3; 12 bases agree with TRBD2. CDR1 DFQATT and CDR2 SNEGSKA come from the germline V gene (reference sequence). J was trimmed by 6 bases and V by 2 bases; bases with no gene match: 3. This CDR3 contains 14 residues. This chain's CDR3 is CSARRLAGGDTQYF. The CDR3 DNA sequence: TGCAGTGCTAGAAGGCTAGCGGGGGGGGATACGCAGTATTTT.

This clonotype was seen repeatedly, ten times or more. The genes are TRBV4-1 and TRBJ1-1; 7 nucleotides align to TRBD1. The CDR3 loop spans 15 amino acids. V was clipped by 2 bases and J by 0 bases; unmatched bases: 3. From germline, CDR1 is MGHRA and CDR2 YSYEKL. As DNA, the CDR3 is TGCGCCAGCAGCCAAACGGGACAGCTGAACACTGAAGCTTTCTTT. Amino acids: CASSQTGQLNTEAFF.

This clonotype was seen only a few times. The J gene is TRBJ2-7, the V gene TRBV24-1; D remains unclear. In germline, CDR1 is KGHDR, CDR2 SFDVKD. V gave up 2 bases and J gave up 12 bases, with 10 bases separating them. This CDR3 has 11 residues. CDR3 residues: CATSDSHIWYF. Here the CDR3 DNA reads TGTGCCACCAGTGATTCTCACATCTGGTACTTC.

This rearrangement joins TRBV5-1 to TRBJ1-2; D possibly corresponds to TRBD1 (6 bases). The germline V and J ends were trimmed by 0 bases and 8 bases, with 14 bases remaining between them. Germline-derived CDR1 and CDR2 are SGHRS and YFSETQ. This CDR3 is built from 14 residues. This CDR3 reads CASSLDPRGRGYTF. The DNA for the CDR3 is TGCGCCAGCAGCTTGGACCCCAGGGGTAGGGGCTACACCTTC.

The chain carries TRBV4-3 and TRBJ2-2; 7 nucleotides match TRBD1. The J segment lost 9 bases and the V segment lost 1 base, leaving 2 bases of the junction unmatched. This CDR3 contains 13 residues. Germline lookup yields CDR1 LGHNA and CDR2 YSLEER. The CDR3 here is CASSQVGGRELFF. CDR3 DNA sequence: TGCGCCAGCAGCCAAGTAGGGGGCCGGGAGCTGTTTTTT.

This sequence joins TRBV6-5 and TRBJ2-7, with D perhaps TRBD1 (5 bases). V was pared by 0 bases and J by 1 base, with 16 bases between. Germline V gives CDR1 MNHEY, CDR2 SVGAGI. The CDR3 covers 17 residues. CDR3 coding DNA: TGTGCCAGCAGTTACTCCCTCCCAGGGCCCCATTCCTACGAGCAGTACTTC. Protein sequence: CASSYSLPGPHSYEQYF.

The J gene is TRBJ2-1, the V gene TRBV11-3; TRBD2 might be the D (5 bases). With 4 bases removed from V and 2 bases from J, the gap between germline ends came to 12 bases. Germline-derived CDR1 and CDR2 are SGHNT and YENEEA. This CDR3 is 15 amino acids long. In DNA form, the CDR3 reads TGTGCCAGCAGCTCAAACCCGGGAACCTACAATGAGCAGTTCTTC. It translates to CASSSNPGTYNEQFF.

In this sample, this clonotype turned up a few times. The chain has TRBV2 and TRBJ1-6; D gene uncertain. Trimming stripped 10 bases from V and 6 bases from J, with 22 bases between. Germline-derived CDR1 and CDR2 are SNHLY and FYNNEI. The CDR3 length is 16 residues. CDR3 loop: CATGANKASSNSPLHF. The CDR3 nucleotides read TGTGCCACTGGAGCCAATAAGGCCTCATCTAATTCACCCCTCCACTTT.

This clonotype showed up just a few times. At one end, the junction sequence differs from germline, possibly due to a read error. The rearrangement links TRBV10-3 to TRBJ1-2; no firm D call. The CDR3 totals 14 residues. Germline values: CDR1 ENHRY, CDR2 SYGVKD. Written as DNA, the CDR3 is TGTGCCATCAGTGAGTCCCGAGCTAATTATGGCTACACCTTC. Its translation: CAISESRANYGYTF.